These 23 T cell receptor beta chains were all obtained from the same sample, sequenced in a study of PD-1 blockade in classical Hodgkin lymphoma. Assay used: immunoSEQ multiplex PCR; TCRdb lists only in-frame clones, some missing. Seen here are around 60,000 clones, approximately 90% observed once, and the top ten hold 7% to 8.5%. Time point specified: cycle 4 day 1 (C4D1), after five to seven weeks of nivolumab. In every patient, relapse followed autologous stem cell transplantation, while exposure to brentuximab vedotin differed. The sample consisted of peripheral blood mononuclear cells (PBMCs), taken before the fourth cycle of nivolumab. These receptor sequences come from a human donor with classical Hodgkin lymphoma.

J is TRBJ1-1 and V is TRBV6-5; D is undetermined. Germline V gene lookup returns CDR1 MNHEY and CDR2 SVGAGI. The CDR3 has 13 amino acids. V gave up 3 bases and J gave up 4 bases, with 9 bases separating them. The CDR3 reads CASSYMKGTEAFF. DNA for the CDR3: TGTGCCAGCAGTTATATGAAGGGCACTGAAGCTTTCTTT.

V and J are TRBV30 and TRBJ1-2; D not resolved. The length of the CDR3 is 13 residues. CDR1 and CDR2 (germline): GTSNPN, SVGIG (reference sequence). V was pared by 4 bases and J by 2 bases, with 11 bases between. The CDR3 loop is CAWTTGGNYGYTF. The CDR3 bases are TGTGCCTGGACCACGGGTGGGAACTATGGCTACACCTTC.

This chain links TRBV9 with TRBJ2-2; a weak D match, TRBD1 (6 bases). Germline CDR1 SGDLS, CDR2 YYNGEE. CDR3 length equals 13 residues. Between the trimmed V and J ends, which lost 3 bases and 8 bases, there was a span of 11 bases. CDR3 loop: CASSEGVYGELFF. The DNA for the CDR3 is TGTGCCAGCAGCGAGGGGGTGTATGGGGAGCTGTTTTTT.

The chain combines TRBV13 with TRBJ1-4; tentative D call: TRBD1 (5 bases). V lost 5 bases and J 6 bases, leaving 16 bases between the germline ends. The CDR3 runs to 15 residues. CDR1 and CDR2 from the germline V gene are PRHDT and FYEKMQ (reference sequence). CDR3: CASSGAGERDEKLFF. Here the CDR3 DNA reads TGTGCCAGCAGCGGGGCCGGGGAAAGGGATGAAAAACTGTTTTTT.

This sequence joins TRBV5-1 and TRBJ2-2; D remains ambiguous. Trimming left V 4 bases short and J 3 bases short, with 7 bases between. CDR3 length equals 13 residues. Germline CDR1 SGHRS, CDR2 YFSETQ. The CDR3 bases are TGCGCCAGCAGCGCCGACTACACCGGGGAGCTGTTTTTT. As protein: CASSADYTGELFF.

CDR3 sequence reads: CASSEDHGGGALYNEQFF. CDR3 nucleotide sequence: TGTGCCAGCAGTGAAGACCACGGCGGGGGGGCCTTGTACAATGAGCAGTTCTTC. The J gene is TRBJ2-1, the V gene TRBV6-1; TRBD2 aligns across 9 bases. V trimming: 1 base; J trimming: 4 bases; junction bases outside the gene matches: 11. CDR1 and CDR2 from the germline V gene are MNHNS and SASEGT. This CDR3 has 18 residues.

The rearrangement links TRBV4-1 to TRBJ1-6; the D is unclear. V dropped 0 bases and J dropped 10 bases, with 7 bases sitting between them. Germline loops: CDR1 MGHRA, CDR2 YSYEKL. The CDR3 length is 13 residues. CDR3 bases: TGCGCCAGCAGCCAAGACGGGGTCTCACCCCTCCACTTT. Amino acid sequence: CASSQDGVSPLHF.

As DNA, the CDR3 is TGTGCCAGTACCACCCAGCCCGAGGCAGGGCCAACTTTCTTT. Its translation: CASTTQPEAGPTFF. This rearrangement joins TRBV19 to TRBJ1-1; TRBD1 might be the D (5 bases). Germline V gives CDR1 LNHDA, CDR2 SQIVND (reference sequence). The CDR3 runs to 14 residues. V lost 7 bases to trimming and J lost 12 bases, with 24 bases between them. The whole variable domain, remainder taken from reference TRBV19 and TRBJ1-1, is DGGITQSPKYLFRKEGQNVTLSCEQNLNHDAMYWYRQDPGQGLRLIYYSQIVNDFQKGDIAEGYSVSREKKESFPLTVTSAQKNPTAFYLCASTTQPEAGPTFFGQGTRLTVV.

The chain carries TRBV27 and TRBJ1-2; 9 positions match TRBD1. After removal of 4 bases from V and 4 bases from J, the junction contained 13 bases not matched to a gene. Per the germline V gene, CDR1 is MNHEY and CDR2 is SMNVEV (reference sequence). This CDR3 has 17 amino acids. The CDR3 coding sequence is TGTGCCAGCAGTTCTACCGGGACAGGGACGTTGGTCTATGGCTACACCTTC. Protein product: CASSSTGTGTLVYGYTF.

The CDR3 reads CAWGPGQGYEQYF. The DNA for the CDR3 is TGTGCCTGGGGACCGGGACAGGGCTACGAGCAGTACTTC. The V and J genes are TRBV30 and TRBJ2-7, with 9 bases identical to TRBD1. With V trimmed by 5 bases and J by 3 bases, 5 bases remained unmatched. The germline gives CDR1 GTSNPN, CDR2 SVGIG (reference sequence). This CDR3 region has 13 residues.

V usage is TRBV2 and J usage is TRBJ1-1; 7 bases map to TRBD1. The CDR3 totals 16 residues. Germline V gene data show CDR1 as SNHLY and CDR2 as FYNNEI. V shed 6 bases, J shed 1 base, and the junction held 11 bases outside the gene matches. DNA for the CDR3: TGTGCCAGCAGCACAACAAGACAGGGTTCGAACACTGAAGCTTTCTTT. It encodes CASSTTRQGSNTEAFF.

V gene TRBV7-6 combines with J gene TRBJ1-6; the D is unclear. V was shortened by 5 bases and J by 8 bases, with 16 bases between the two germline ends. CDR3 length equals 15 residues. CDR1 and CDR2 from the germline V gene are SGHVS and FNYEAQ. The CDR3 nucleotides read TGTGCCAGCAGCCGCCGGGCAAGGGAATATTCACCCCTCCACTTT. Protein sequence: CASSRRAREYSPLHF.

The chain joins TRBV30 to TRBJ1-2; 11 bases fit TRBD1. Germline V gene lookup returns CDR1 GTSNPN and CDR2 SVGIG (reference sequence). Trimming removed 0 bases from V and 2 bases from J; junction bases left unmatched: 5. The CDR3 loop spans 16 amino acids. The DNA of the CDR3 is TGTGCCTGGAGTGTTACCCGGACAGGGGGCAACTATGGCTACACCTTC. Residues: CAWSVTRTGGNYGYTF.

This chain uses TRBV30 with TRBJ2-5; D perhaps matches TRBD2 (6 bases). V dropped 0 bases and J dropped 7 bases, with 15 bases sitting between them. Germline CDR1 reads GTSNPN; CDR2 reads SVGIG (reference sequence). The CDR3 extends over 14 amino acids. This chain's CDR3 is CAWSVPLAGGTQYF. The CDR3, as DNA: TGTGCCTGGAGTGTACCTCTTGCCGGGGGGACCCAGTACTTC.

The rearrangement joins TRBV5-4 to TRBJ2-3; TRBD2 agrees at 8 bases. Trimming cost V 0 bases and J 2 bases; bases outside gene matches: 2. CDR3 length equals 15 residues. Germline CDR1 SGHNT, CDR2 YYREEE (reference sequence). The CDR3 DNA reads TGTGCCAGCAGCTTGGTGACTAGCGTCACAGATACGCAGTATTTT. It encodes CASSLVTSVTDTQYF. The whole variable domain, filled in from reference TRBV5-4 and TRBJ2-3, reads ETGVTQSPTHLIKTRGQQVTLRCSSQSGHNTVSWYQQALGQGPQFIFQYYREEENGRGNFPPRFSGLQFPNYSSELNVNALELDDSALYLCASSLVTSVTDTQYFGPGTRLTVL.

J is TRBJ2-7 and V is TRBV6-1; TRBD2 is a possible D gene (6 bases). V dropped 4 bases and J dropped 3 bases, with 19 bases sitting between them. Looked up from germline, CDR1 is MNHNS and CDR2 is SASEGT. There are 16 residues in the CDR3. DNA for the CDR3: TGTGCCAGCAGTGTTGGGGGGACTGCCTCCATCTACGAGCAGTACTTC. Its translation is CASSVGGTASIYEQYF.

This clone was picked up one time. The CDR3 DNA reads as TGCGCCAGCAGCTTGGAATCTGGACTCTATGGCTACACCTTC. Translation gives CASSLESGLYGYTF. The rearrangement links TRBV5-1 to TRBJ1-2; no clear D gene. V lost 0 bases and J 4 bases, leaving 10 bases between the germline ends. This CDR3 spans 14 amino acids. The germline gives CDR1 SGHRS, CDR2 YFSETQ.

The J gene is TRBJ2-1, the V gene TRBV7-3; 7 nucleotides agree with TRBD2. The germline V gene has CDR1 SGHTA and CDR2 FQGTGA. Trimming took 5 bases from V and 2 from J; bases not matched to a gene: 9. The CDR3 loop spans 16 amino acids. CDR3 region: CASSPTSSSPYNEQFF. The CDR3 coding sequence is TGTGCCAGCAGCCCGACTAGCTCTTCGCCCTACAATGAGCAGTTCTTC.

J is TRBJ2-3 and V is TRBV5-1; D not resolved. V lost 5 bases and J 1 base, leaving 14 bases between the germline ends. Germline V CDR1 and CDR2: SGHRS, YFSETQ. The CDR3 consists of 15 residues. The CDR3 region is CASRNTPVGTDTQYF. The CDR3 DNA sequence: TGCGCCAGCAGAAATACGCCGGTGGGCACAGATACGCAGTATTTT.

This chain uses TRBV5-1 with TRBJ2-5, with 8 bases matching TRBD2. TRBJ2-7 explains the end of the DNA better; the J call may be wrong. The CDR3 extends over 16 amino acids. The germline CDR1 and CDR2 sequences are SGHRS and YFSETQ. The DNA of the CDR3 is TGCGCCAGCAGCTTGTCCCCTTCGGGGGGGAACTACGAGCAGTACTTC. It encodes CASSLSPSGGNYEQYF.

For the CDR3, the DNA is TGTGCCACTACGGGGGACAGGGGCTATCAGCCCCAGCATTTT. It codes for CATTGDRGYQPQHF. The chain recombines TRBV6-5 with TRBJ1-5; 10 nucleotides match TRBD1. Germline CDR1 MNHEY, CDR2 SVGAGI. This CDR3 comprises 14 residues. Losses at the gene ends were 10 bases for V and 5 bases for J; bases not matched to a gene: 8.

DNA of the CDR3: TGTGCCAGCAGTTACACCGACAGCTATCCTTTAGATGGCTACACCTTC. Amino acids: CASSYTDSYPLDGYTF. This chain joins TRBV6-5 and TRBJ1-2, with TRBD1 as a possible D gene (5 bases). The germline gives CDR1 MNHEY, CDR2 SVGAGI. V shed 2 bases and J shed 6 bases, with 19 bases lying between them. The CDR3 has 16 residues.

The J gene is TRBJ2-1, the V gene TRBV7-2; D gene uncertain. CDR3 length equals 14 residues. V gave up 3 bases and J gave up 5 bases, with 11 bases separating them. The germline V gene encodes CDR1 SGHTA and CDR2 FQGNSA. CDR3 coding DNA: TGTGCCAGCAGCTTCTCTAGGGCTCACAATGAGCAGTTCTTC. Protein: CASSFSRAHNEQFF.